The clone carrying this T cell receptor beta chain was observed a few times. Its antigen is still unknown. The data are from a study of CD8+CD57+ T cells in acquired aplastic anemia. Study-wide points: Patients showed no significant difference from controls in CD8+ Simpson's diversity.

CDR3 length: 14 residues. Germline CDR1 is SGHTA and CDR2 is FQGNSA. V lost 4 bases and J lost 10; bases outside the gene matches: 7. It was patients with CD8+CD57+ cell expansion by flow cytometry who were chosen for sequencing. TCR beta VDJ combinations and CDR3 sequences were profiled from genomic DNA. One entry per CDR3 protein, called by TCRdb with MiXCR from the reads. The table lists more than 95,000 distinct CDR3 sequences, 30% to 45% of them singletons. The receptor comes from a human donor with aplastic anemia. V is TRBV7-2 and J is TRBJ1-6; 7 positions agree with TRBD1. Material: sorted CD4+, CD8+, or CD8+CD57+ T cells (not recorded which) from PBMCs. In DNA form, the CDR3 reads TGTGCCAGCAGCTCCGGGACAGATCGATCACCCCTCCACTTT. Its protein product is CASSSGTDRSPLHF. The full variable domain, its missing parts supplied by reference TRBV7-2 and TRBJ1-6, is GAGVSQSPSNKVTEKGKDVELRCDPISGHTALYWYRQSLGQGLEFLIYFQGNSAPDKSGLPSDRFSAERTGGSVSTLTIQRTQQEDSAVYLCASSSGTDRSPLHFGNGTRLTVT.